The source of this T cell receptor (beta chain) is a study of T cell responses to AZD1222 COVID-19 vaccine. About the study: Pooled in the analysis were second doses at about 4 or about 12 weeks. Findings of the study overall: After two AZD1222 doses, spike-specific TCR breadth and depth rose versus day 0. Dominant at 160-218 and 743-854, vaccine-associated CD4 TCRs also spanned spike.

Sequenced by immunoSEQ multiplex PCR; TCRdb stores in-frame clones only, minus some. This sample has about 150,000 clones, with 87% found just once. Trimming stripped 8 bases from V and 8 bases from J, with 17 bases between. The germline V gene encodes CDR1 GTSNPN and CDR2 SVGIG (reference sequence). The CDR3 is 12 amino acids. With regard to this clone: The antigen remains undetermined.

Sequenced material: peripheral blood, taken on day 0 of AZD1222 vaccination. The sequence derives from an adult in good health. V is TRBV30 and J is TRBJ2-3, with TRBD2 as a possible D gene (7 bases). CDR3 protein: CAVNRGGGTQYF. The CDR3 DNA reads TGTGCCGTAAACCGAGGGGGGGGTACGCAGTATTTT.